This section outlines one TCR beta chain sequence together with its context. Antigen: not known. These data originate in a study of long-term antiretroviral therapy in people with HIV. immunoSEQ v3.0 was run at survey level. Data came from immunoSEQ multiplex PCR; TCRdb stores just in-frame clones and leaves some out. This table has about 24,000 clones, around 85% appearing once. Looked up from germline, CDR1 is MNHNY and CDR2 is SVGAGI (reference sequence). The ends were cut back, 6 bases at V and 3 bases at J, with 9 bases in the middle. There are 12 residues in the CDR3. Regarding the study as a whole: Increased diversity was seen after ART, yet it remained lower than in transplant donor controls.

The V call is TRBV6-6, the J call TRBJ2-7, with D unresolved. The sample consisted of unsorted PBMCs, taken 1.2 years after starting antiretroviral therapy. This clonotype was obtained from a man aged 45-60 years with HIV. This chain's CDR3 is CASSPGNYEQYF. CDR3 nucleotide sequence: TGTGCCAGCAGCCCCGGAAACTACGAGCAGTACTTC.